A single sample is the source of the 22 T cell receptor beta chains below, sequenced in a study of Tregs in tolerant kidney transplant recipients. TCRdb's table, derived via immunoSEQ multiplex PCR, lists solely in-frame clones and lacks some. Of more than 60,000 clones in the sample, approximately 91% are singletons; the top ten hold approximately 0.4%. Sequencing was performed on CD4+ T cells from blood, taken before the transplant. The receptors were gathered from a human donor who received a combined kidney and bone marrow transplant.

The rearrangement links TRBV19 to TRBJ2-3; 9 nucleotides agree with TRBD2. This CDR3 is 15 amino acids long. V shed 6 bases, J shed 7 bases, and the junction held 11 bases outside the gene matches. Per the germline V gene, CDR1 is LNHDA and CDR2 is SQIVND (reference sequence). The CDR3: CASRSTRLADNTQYF. In nucleotides, the CDR3 is TGTGCCAGTAGAAGTACGAGACTAGCGGATAATACGCAGTATTTT.

The chain combines TRBV5-1 with TRBJ2-7, with 7 positions matching TRBD2. Per germline, CDR1 SGHRS and CDR2 YFSETQ. J was trimmed by 6 bases and V by 4 bases; bases with no gene match: 13. CDR3 length: 15 amino acids. CDR3 sequence (DNA): TGCGCCAGCAGCCCAAATTGGGGGGGACTGTCCGAGCAGTACTTC. This gives the protein CASSPNWGGLSEQYF.

As regards this clone: The sample holds other DNA sequences that translate to the same CDR3. V usage is TRBV27 and J usage is TRBJ2-5, with 10 bases aligning to TRBD2. The CDR3 extends over 15 amino acids. The V gene's germline CDR1 is MNHEY and CDR2 SMNVEV (reference sequence). V shed 3 bases and J 5 bases; nucleotides not matched to a gene: 6. The CDR3 coding sequence is TGTGCCAGCAGTTTGGGTCTAGCGGGAGTTGAGACCCAGTACTTC. Its translation: CASSLGLAGVETQYF.

The gene calls are TRBV7-2 and TRBJ2-5; the D gene is possibly TRBD2 (6 bases). The CDR3 length is 15 residues. Germline loops: CDR1 SGHTA, CDR2 FQGNSA. The V and J ends lost 5 bases and 0 bases respectively, with 13 bases between them. Here the CDR3 DNA reads TGTGCCAGCAGCCCGGGGGATCAGTACCAAGAGACCCAGTACTTC. Amino acids: CASSPGDQYQETQYF.

This clone has only a few counts. The gene calls are TRBV10-2 and TRBJ1-5; D remains ambiguous. Looked up from germline, CDR1 is WSHSY and CDR2 is SAAADI. Trimming took off 0 bases at V and 6 bases at J, with 9 bases between the two ends. The CDR3 length is 14 residues. The CDR3, as DNA: TGCGCCAGCAGTGAGTCGGGAGGGCCTCAGCCCCAGCATTTT. It yields the protein CASSESGGPQPQHF.

The rearrangement joins TRBV25-1 to TRBJ2-2, with D unresolved. The CDR3 totals 14 residues. In germline, CDR1 is MGHDK, CDR2 SYGVNS. V was pared by 7 bases and J by 8 bases, with 17 bases between. This CDR3 is CASTHRSPPGELFF. CDR3 DNA sequence: TGTGCCAGCACCCATCGGAGCCCACCTGGGGAGCTGTTTTTT.

This chain uses TRBV27 with TRBJ1-2; D call uncertain. The ends were cut back, 0 bases at V and 3 bases at J, with 11 bases in the middle. This CDR3 region has 15 residues. CDR1 and CDR2 from the germline V gene are MNHEY and SMNVEV (reference sequence). CDR3 amino acids: CASSLSAARDYGYTF. CDR3 in DNA: TGTGCCAGCAGTTTATCGGCGGCGCGGGACTATGGCTACACCTTC.

This chain links TRBV7-3 with TRBJ2-7, with 8 nucleotides matching TRBD1. Germline CDR1 is SGHTA and CDR2 is FQGTGA. V lost 2 bases and J lost 2; bases outside the gene matches: 2. The CDR3 is 14 amino acids. The CDR3 nucleotides read TGTGCCAGCAGCTTAGGGACAGGCCCCTACGAGCAGTACTTC. Protein product: CASSLGTGPYEQYF.

The chain combines TRBV9 with TRBJ2-3; 11 nucleotides agree with TRBD1. J lost 2 bases, V lost 4 bases, and 3 bases had no gene match. This CDR3 is 15 amino acids long. Germline V gene lookup returns CDR1 SGDLS and CDR2 YYNGEE. The CDR3 sequence: CASSSGQGATDTQYF. DNA for the CDR3: TGTGCCAGCAGCTCCGGACAGGGGGCCACAGATACGCAGTATTTT.

This clone was seen more than once but under ten times. The chain links TRBV18 to TRBJ2-7; 12 nucleotides align to TRBD1. There are 16 residues in the CDR3. V shed 2 bases and J 6 bases; nucleotides not matched to a gene: 8. Germline loops: CDR1 KGHSH, CDR2 LQKENI. The CDR3 nucleotides read TGTGCCAGCTCACCAGGGGGACAGGGGGCTGGTGGCGAGCAGTACTTC. It encodes CASSPGGQGAGGEQYF.

The V call is TRBV7-2, the J call TRBJ2-7, with 12 bases matching TRBD2. The length of the CDR3 is 16 residues. Losses at the gene ends were 1 base for V and 0 bases for J; bases not matched to a gene: 1. The germline gives CDR1 SGHTA, CDR2 FQGNSA. CDR3 DNA: TGTGCCAGCAGCTTAGTACTAGCGGGGGGCTCCTACGAGCAGTACTTC. Its protein is CASSLVLAGGSYEQYF.

The rearrangement links TRBV19 to TRBJ2-5; the D gene is possibly TRBD2 (5 bases). Trimming took 3 bases from V and 5 from J, leaving 16 bases between them. Germline CDR1 is LNHDA and CDR2 is SQIVND (reference sequence). CDR3 length equals 15 residues. CDR3 coding DNA: TGTGCCAGTAGTATTTCCCGGACTTCTAGTGAGACCCAGTACTTC. Its translation: CASSISRTSSETQYF.

This clone was recorded only once. The gene calls are TRBV27 and TRBJ2-7; TRBD1 is a possible D gene (6 bases). The germline V gene encodes CDR1 MNHEY and CDR2 SMNVEV (reference sequence). The CDR3 runs to 14 residues. V shed 4 bases and J shed 0 bases, with 10 bases lying between them. The CDR3 loop is CASSSGTSSYEQYF. As DNA, the CDR3 is TGTGCCAGCAGTTCCGGGACAAGCTCCTACGAGCAGTACTTC.

CDR3: CASSSQGPSLYGYTF. For the CDR3, the DNA is TGTGCCAGCAGTTCACAGGGGCCTTCGCTCTATGGCTACACCTTC. V and J are TRBV6-5 and TRBJ1-2; TRBD1 agrees at 7 bases. The V segment lost 4 bases and the J segment 4 bases; nucleotides outside the gene matches: 9. Germline V gene sequence: CDR1 MNHEY, CDR2 SVGAGI. The CDR3 length is 15 residues.

The genes are TRBV18 and TRBJ2-7, with TRBD2 matching over 8 bases. CDR1 KGHSH and CDR2 LQKENI come from the germline V gene. There are 15 residues in the CDR3. V shed 1 base, J shed 5 bases, and the junction held 7 bases outside the gene matches. CDR3 amino acids: CASSPRGSGIDEQYF. Here the CDR3 DNA reads TGTGCCAGCTCACCACGTGGTAGCGGGATAGACGAGCAGTACTTC. Full variable domain (remainder filled in from reference TRBV18 and TRBJ2-7): NAGVMQNPRHLVRRRGQEARLRCSPMKGHSHVYWYRQLPEEGLKFMVYLQKENIIDESGMPKERFSAEFPKEGPSILRIQQVVRGDSAAYFCASSPRGSGIDEQYFGPGTRLTVT.

The rearrangement uses TRBV7-8 and TRBJ1-2, with 9 bases fitting TRBD1. V was clipped by 1 base and J by 8 bases; unmatched bases: 8. Germline V gene sequence: CDR1 SGHVS, CDR2 FQNEAQ. The CDR3 is made up of 15 amino acids. CDR3 DNA sequence: TGTGCCAGCAGCTTAGGGGGGGACAGGGCTCGAGGCTACACCTTC. It specifies CASSLGGDRARGYTF.

This chain joins TRBV19 and TRBJ2-7, with TRBD2 identical over 7 bases. The CDR3 has 16 residues. V shed 5 bases and J 0 bases; nucleotides not matched to a gene: 10. Germline CDR1 LNHDA, CDR2 SQIVND (reference sequence). CDR3 loop: CASSDGGLVSSYEQYF. For the CDR3, the DNA is TGTGCCAGTAGTGATGGAGGACTAGTTTCCTCCTACGAGCAGTACTTC. Full variable domain (outside the CDR3, taken from reference TRBV19 and TRBJ2-7): DGGITQSPKYLFRKEGQNVTLSCEQNLNHDAMYWYRQDPGQGLRLIYYSQIVNDFQKGDIAEGYSVSREKKESFPLTVTSAQKNPTAFYLCASSDGGLVSSYEQYFGPGTRLTVT.

This chain links TRBV7-2 with TRBJ2-3, with no clear D. CDR1 and CDR2 from the germline V gene are SGHTA and FQGNSA. CDR3 length: 12 amino acids. V lost 1 base and J lost 8, with 7 bases in between. Written as DNA, the CDR3 is TGTGCCAGCAGCTTAGAATCTCCTACGCAGTATTTT. Its translation is CASSLESPTQYF.

This chain connects TRBV25-1 to TRBJ2-5, with TRBD1 matching over 9 bases. With V trimmed by 1 base and J by 4 bases, 4 bases remained unmatched. Germline-derived CDR1 and CDR2 are MGHDK and SYGVNS. The CDR3 sequence is 15 residues long. In DNA form, the CDR3 reads TGTGCCAGCAGTGAATGGGGACAGGGAGGAGAGACCCAGTACTTC. Translation gives CASSEWGQGGETQYF.

The chain recombines TRBV5-1 with TRBJ2-3; D not certain. The CDR3 runs to 13 residues. Germline V gene data show CDR1 as SGHRS and CDR2 as YFSETQ. The V end lost 1 base, the J end lost 10 bases, and 13 bases lay between the germline ends. The CDR3 is CASSLSRLLPQYF. The CDR3, as DNA: TGCGCCAGCAGCTTGTCACGACTCTTGCCGCAGTATTTT.

CDR3 nucleotide sequence: TGTGCCAGCAGCTTGGCAGGGCAACCATCCTACGAGCAGTACTTC. This translates into CASSLAGQPSYEQYF. The gene calls are TRBV5-5 and TRBJ2-7; weak D call: TRBD1 (5 bases). The germline V gene encodes CDR1 SGHKS and CDR2 YYEKEE (reference sequence). This CDR3 spans 15 amino acids. Between the trimmed V and J ends, which lost 0 bases and 1 base, there was a span of 11 bases.

The rearrangement joins TRBV4-2 to TRBJ2-7; 9 positions match TRBD1. Germline CDR1 LGHNA, CDR2 YNFKEQ. The trim removed 1 base at V and 4 bases at J, leaving 5 bases unmatched. The CDR3 is 15 amino acids. This CDR3 reads CASSQAVGQGYEQYF. CDR3 in DNA: TGTGCCAGCAGCCAAGCCGTCGGACAGGGGTACGAGCAGTACTTC.